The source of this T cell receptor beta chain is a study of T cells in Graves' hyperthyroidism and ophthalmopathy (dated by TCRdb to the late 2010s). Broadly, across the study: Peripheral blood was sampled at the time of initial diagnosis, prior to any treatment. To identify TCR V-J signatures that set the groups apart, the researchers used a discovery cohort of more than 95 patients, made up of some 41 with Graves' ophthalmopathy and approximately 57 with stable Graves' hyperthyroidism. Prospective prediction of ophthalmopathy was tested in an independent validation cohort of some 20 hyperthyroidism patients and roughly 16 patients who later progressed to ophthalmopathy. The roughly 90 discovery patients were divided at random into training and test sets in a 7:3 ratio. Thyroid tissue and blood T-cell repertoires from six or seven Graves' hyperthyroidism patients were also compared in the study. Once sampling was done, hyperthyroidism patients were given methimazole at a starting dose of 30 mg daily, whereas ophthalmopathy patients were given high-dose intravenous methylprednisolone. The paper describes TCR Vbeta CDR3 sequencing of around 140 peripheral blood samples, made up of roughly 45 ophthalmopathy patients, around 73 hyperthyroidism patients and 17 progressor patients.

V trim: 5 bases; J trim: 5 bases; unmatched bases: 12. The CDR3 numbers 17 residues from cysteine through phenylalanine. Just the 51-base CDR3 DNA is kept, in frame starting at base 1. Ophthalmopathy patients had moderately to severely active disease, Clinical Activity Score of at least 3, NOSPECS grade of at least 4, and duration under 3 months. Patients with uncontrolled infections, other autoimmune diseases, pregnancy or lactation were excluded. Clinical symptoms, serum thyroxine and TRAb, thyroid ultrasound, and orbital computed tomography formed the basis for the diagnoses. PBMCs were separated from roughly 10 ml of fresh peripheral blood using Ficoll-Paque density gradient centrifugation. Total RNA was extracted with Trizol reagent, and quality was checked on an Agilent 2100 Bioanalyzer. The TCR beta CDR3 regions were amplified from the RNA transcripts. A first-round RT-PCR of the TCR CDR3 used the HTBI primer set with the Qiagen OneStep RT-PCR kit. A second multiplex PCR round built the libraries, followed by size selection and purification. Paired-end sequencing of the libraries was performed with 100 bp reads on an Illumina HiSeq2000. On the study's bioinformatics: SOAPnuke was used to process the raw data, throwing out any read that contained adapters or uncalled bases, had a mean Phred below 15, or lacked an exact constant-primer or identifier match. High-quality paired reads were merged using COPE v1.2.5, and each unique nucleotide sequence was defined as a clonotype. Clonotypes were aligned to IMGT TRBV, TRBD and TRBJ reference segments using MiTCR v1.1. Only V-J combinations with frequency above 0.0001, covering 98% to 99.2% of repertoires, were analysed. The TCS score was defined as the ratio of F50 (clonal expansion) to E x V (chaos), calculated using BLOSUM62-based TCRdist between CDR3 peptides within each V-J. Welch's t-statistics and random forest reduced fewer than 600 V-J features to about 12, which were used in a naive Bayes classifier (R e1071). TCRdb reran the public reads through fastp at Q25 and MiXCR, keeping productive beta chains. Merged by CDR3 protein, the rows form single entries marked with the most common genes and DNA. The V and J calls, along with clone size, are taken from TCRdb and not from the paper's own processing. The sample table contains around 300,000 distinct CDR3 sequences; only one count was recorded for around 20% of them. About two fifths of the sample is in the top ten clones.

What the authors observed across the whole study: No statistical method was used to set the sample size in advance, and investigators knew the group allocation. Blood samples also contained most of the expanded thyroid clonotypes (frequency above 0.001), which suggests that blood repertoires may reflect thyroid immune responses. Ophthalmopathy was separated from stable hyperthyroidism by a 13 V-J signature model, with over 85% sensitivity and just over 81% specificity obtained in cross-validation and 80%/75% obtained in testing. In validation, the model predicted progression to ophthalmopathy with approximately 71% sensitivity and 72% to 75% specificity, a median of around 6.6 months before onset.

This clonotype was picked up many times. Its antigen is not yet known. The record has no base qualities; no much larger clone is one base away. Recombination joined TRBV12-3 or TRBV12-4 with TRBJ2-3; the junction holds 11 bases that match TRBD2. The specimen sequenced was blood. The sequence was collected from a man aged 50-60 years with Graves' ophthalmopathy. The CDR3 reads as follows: CASSIVLSTSGKDTQYF. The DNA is TGTGCCAGCAGTATCGTCCTCTCGACTAGCGGGAAAGATACGCAGTATTTT.